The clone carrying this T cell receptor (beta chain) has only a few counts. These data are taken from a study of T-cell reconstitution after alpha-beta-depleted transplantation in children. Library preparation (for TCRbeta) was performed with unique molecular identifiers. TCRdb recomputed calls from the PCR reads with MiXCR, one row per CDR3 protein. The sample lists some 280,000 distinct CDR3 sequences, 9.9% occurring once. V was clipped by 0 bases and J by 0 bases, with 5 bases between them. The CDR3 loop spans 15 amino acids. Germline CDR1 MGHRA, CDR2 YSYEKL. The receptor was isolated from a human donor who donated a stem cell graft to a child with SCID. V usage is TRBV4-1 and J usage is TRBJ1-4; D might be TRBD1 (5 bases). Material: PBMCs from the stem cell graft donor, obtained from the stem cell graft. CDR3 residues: CASSQEQATNEKLFF. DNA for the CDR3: TGCGCCAGCAGCCAAGAACAGGCAACTAATGAAAAACTGTTTTTT.